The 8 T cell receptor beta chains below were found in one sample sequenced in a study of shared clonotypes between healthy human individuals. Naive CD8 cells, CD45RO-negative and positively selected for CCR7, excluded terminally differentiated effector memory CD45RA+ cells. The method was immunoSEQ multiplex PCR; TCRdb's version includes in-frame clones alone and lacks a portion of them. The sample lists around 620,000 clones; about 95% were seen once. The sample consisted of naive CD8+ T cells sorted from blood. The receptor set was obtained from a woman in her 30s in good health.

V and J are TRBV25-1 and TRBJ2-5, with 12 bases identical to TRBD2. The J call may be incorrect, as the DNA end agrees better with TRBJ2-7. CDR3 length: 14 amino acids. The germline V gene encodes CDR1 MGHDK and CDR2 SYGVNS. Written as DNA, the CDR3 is TGTGCCAGCAGCCGACTAGCGGGAGTAGGCGAGCAGTACTTC. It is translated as CASSRLAGVGEQYF.

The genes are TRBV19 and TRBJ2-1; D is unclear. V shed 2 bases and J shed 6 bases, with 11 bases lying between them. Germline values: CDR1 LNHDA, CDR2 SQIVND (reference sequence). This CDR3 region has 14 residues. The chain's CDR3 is CASSIWERTNEQFF. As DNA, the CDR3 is TGTGCCAGTAGTATATGGGAAAGAACCAATGAGCAGTTCTTC. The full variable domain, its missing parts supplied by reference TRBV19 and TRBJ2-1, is DGGITQSPKYLFRKEGQNVTLSCEQNLNHDAMYWYRQDPGQGLRLIYYSQIVNDFQKGDIAEGYSVSREKKESFPLTVTSAQKNPTAFYLCASSIWERTNEQFFGPGTRLTVL.

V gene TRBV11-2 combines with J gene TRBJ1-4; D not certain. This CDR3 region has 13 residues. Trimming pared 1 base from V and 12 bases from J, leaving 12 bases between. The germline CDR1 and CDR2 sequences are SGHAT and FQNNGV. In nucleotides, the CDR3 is TGTGCCAGCAGCTTAGGGCCGGGCGGGGAACTGTTTTTT. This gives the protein CASSLGPGGELFF.

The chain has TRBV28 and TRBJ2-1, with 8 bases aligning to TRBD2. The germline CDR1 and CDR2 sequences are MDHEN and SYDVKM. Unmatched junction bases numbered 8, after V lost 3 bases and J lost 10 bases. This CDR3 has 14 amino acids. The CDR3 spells CASSLTGGPGEQFF. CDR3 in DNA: TGTGCCAGCAGTTTGACGGGAGGGCCGGGGGAGCAGTTCTTC.

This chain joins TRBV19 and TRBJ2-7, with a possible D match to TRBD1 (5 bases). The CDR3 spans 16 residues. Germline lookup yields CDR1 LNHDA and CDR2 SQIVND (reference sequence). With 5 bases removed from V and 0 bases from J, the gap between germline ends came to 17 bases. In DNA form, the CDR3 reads TGTGCCAGTAGTGCTACCTATGGGGCAGACTCCTACGAGCAGTACTTC. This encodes CASSATYGADSYEQYF. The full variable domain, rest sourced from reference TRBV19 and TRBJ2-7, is DGGITQSPKYLFRKEGQNVTLSCEQNLNHDAMYWYRQDPGQGLRLIYYSQIVNDFQKGDIAEGYSVSREKKESFPLTVTSAQKNPTAFYLCASSATYGADSYEQYFGPGTRLTVT.

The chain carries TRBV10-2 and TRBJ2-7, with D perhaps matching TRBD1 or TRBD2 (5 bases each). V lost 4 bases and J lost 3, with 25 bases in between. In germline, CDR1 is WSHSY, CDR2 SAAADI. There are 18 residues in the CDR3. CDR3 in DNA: TGCGCCAGCAGTGTTGAGGGGTGGTGGGAGCAGGCTAGCTACGAGCAGTACTTC. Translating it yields CASSVEGWWEQASYEQYF.

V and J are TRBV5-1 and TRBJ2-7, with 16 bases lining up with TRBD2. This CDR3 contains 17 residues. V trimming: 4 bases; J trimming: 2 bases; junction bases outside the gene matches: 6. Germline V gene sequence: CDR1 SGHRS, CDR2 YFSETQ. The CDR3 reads CASSPGLAGGPTYEQYF. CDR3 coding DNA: TGCGCCAGCAGCCCGGGACTAGCGGGAGGGCCCACCTACGAGCAGTACTTC.

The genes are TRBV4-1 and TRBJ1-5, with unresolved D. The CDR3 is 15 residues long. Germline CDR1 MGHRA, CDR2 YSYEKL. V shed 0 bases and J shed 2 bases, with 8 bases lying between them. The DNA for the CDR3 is TGCGCCAGCAGCCAAGATCCACTAGGCAATCAGCCCCAGCATTTT. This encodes CASSQDPLGNQPQHF.